A selection of T cell receptor beta chains follows, all from one sample in a study of T-cell reconstitution after alpha-beta-depleted transplantation in children. TCRdb re-called the PCR reads with MiXCR, one entry per CDR3 protein. The sample consists of hundreds of thousands of distinct CDR3 sequences, 10% of them appearing once. The sample consisted of PBMCs, taken before TCRalphabeta/CD19-depleted stem cell transplant. These receptors were taken from a boy in the first two years of life with acute myeloid leukemia, due to receive a stem cell transplant. CDR3s include the opening cysteine and the closing phenylalanine or tryptophan. Rows may omit the clone size; those that give it use once, few, many or a size class.

size: .
J: TRBJ2-5
V: TRBV5-1
CDR3: CASSSITGTSGALKETQYF

size: .
J: TRBJ2-3
V: TRBV20-1
CDR3: CSARSTGGTADTQYF

size: many
J: TRBJ1-5
V: TRBV9
CDR3: CASSVGTGSNQPQHF

size: many
J: TRBJ2-7
V: TRBV20-1
CDR3: CSAITGGSYEQYF

size: many
J: TRBJ2-5
V: TRBV10-3
CDR3: CAISDAGLAGGKQETQYF

size: many
J: TRBJ2-1
V: TRBV9
CDR3: CASSVRTTNEQFF

size: many
J: TRBJ2-3
V: TRBV6-1
CDR3: CATRGDHTDTQYF

size: few
J: TRBJ2-4
V: TRBV7-9
CDR3: CASSSTRPRRGIQYF

size: many
J: TRBJ2-1
V: TRBV12-5
CDR3: CASGFLAGGGGEQFF

size: few
J: TRBJ2-7
V: TRBV5-5
CDR3: CASLAGPPYEQYF

size: many
J: TRBJ2-1
V: TRBV6-5
CDR3: CASRPVRSGYNEQFF

size: .
J: TRBJ1-5
V: TRBV15
CDR3: CATSRDRDSPFSSNQPQHF

size: many
J: TRBJ1-6
V: TRBV3-1
CDR3: CASSQGPRDPLHF

size: many
J: TRBJ1-4
V: TRBV5-1
CDR3: CASSLWEENEKLFF

size: few
J: TRBJ2-1
V: TRBV30
CDR3: CAWKLAGGNEQFF

size: few
J: TRBJ2-3
V: TRBV14
CDR3: CASSRLGGGAEADTQYF

size: many
J: TRBJ2-2
V: TRBV7-6
CDR3: CASSLKVHNTGELFF

size: many
J: TRBJ2-2
V: TRBV7-9
CDR3: CASSPLRALNTGELFF

size: few
J: TRBJ2-5
V: TRBV14
CDR3: CASSQGLAGASHPLETQYF

size: many
J: TRBJ2-5
V: TRBV7-9
CDR3: CASSPPQGRQTQYF

size: few
J: TRBJ1-2
V: TRBV29-1
CDR3: CSVRDSAFYGYTF

size: .
J: TRBJ1-2
V: TRBV7-9
CDR3: CASSPYGQGVYGYTF

size: many
J: TRBJ2-2
V: TRBV15
CDR3: CATSRGTGNTGELFF

size: few
J: TRBJ2-5
V: TRBV9
CDR3: CASSPSLQVETQYF

size: .
J: TRBJ2-2
V: TRBV7-7
CDR3: CASSLEQVGELFF

size: many
J: TRBJ2-1
V: TRBV5-1
CDR3: CASSRTTASSYNEQFF

size: many
J: TRBJ2-7
V: TRBV7-9
CDR3: CATWDTSYEQYF

size: many
J: TRBJ1-5
V: TRBV12-3/TRBV12-4
CDR3: CASSLQGTDNQPQHF

size: many
J: TRBJ2-5
V: TRBV9
CDR3: CASSPLLAQETQYF

size: many
J: TRBJ2-5
V: TRBV12-3/TRBV12-4
CDR3: CASREGGTGGETQYF

size: many
J: TRBJ2-7
V: TRBV5-1
CDR3: CASSSSGQSSYEQYF

size: many
J: TRBJ2-1
V: TRBV20-1
CDR3: CSAKNRAGHHGEQFF

size: .
J: TRBJ2-6
V: TRBV11-2
CDR3: CASSYYSYSGANVLTF

size: few
J: TRBJ2-4
V: TRBV5-1
CDR3: CASSPAGVIAENIQYF

size: many
J: TRBJ2-1
V: TRBV9
CDR3: CASGGSYNEQFF

size: .
J: TRBJ2-2
V: TRBV7-9
CDR3: CASSPPPGISTGELFF

size: many
J: TRBJ2-4
V: TRBV7-9
CDR3: CASSTRTGRNIQYF

size: many
J: TRBJ1-1
V: TRBV6-5
CDR3: CASGLQGGNTEAFF

size: many
J: TRBJ2-7
V: TRBV27
CDR3: CASRPTGNYEQYF

size: .
J: TRBJ2-7
V: TRBV29-1
CDR3: CSVQGLGSGGPVYEQYF

size: many
J: TRBJ2-1
V: TRBV20-1
CDR3: CSATRGGIPGDNEQFF

size: many
J: TRBJ1-4
V: TRBV4-3
CDR3: CASSLHAPDRGEKLFF

size: many
J: TRBJ1-2
V: TRBV11-2
CDR3: CASSLGAGDYGYTF

size: .
J: TRBJ2-5
V: TRBV12-3/TRBV12-4
CDR3: CASSEPRDWQETQYF

size: many
J: TRBJ2-7
V: TRBV7-9
CDR3: CASSPYSYEQYF

size: .
J: TRBJ2-7
V: TRBV20-1
CDR3: CSASPREMAYEQYF

size: many
J: TRBJ1-5
V: TRBV5-5
CDR3: CASSFGDYSNQPQHF

size: many
J: TRBJ2-1
V: TRBV6-4
CDR3: CASSDPGRDRGQYEQFF